The 2 T cell receptor beta chains reported below all come from one sample, sequenced in a study of Ad26.COV2.S vaccination and SARS-CoV-2 variants. The treatment was: over 15 received Ad26.COV2.S at low or high dose, single or two shots; about five received placebo; per-sample allocation not given. Vaccine and placebo recipients were sampled on day 63 after the first injection. TCRdb's table, derived via immunoSEQ multiplex PCR, lists solely in-frame clones and lacks some. The sample lists hundreds of thousands of clones, around 89% occurring once. The sample here was peripheral blood, taken in a trial of Ad26.COV2.S vaccine versus placebo. These receptors were collected from a person aged 18-60 years who received the Ad26.COV2.S COVID-19 vaccine or a placebo.

The gene calls are TRBV6-5 and TRBJ2-7; D is possibly TRBD1 (6 bases). The germline V gene has CDR1 MNHEY and CDR2 SVGAGI. Trimming left V 5 bases short and J 1 base short, with 12 bases between. CDR3 length equals 14 residues. The CDR3: CASSITGSSYEQYF. DNA of the CDR3: TGTGCCAGCAGTATAACAGGGTCGTCCTACGAGCAGTACTTC.

This clone was found once. This rearrangement joins TRBV5-1 to TRBJ2-1; the D gene is possibly TRBD2 (6 bases). CDR3 length equals 16 residues. V was trimmed by 3 bases and J by 6 bases, leaving 19 bases between them. Germline V gene lookup returns CDR1 SGHRS and CDR2 YFSETQ. In nucleotides, the CDR3 is TGCGCCAGCAGCTCGGGGCGGGGTCTGTTAGGCAATGAGCAGTTCTTC. Amino acid sequence: CASSSGRGLLGNEQFF.